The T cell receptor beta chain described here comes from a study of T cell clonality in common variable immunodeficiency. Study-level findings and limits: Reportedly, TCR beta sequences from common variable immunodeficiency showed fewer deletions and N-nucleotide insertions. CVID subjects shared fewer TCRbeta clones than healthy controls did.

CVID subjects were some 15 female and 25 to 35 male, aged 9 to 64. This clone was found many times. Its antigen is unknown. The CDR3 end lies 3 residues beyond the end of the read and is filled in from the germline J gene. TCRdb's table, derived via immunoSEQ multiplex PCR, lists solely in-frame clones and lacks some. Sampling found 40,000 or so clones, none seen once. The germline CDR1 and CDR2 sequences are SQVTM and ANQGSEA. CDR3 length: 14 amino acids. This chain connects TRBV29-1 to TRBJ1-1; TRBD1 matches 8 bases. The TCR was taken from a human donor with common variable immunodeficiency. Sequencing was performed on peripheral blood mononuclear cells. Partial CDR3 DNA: TGCAGCGTTGAACCCACCGGGACAGGAGTTTGG. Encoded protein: CSVEPTGTGVW. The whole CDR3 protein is CSVEPTGTGVWAFF. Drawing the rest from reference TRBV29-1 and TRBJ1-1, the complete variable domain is SAVISQKPSRDICQRGTSLTIQCQVDSQVTMMFWYRQQPGQSLTLIATANQGSEATYESGFVIDKFPISRPNLTFSTLTVSNMSPEDSSIYLCSVEPTGTGVWAFFGQGTRLTVV.